A single T cell receptor beta chain is shown here with its context. The data belong to a study of tumor-infiltrating lymphocytes in primary liver carcinoma. CDR1 is SGHNT and CDR2 is YENEEA in the germline V gene. There are 17 residues in the CDR3. V dropped 4 bases and J dropped 2 bases, with 19 bases sitting between them. TCR beta cDNA was made from roughly 450 ng total RNA with a constant-region primer. Three nested multiplex PCR rounds, a slightly modified ARM-PCR method, built the TCR beta libraries. Primers for the first two PCR rounds were TRBV1-TRBV30 forward primers and a C-beta reverse primer (approximately 10 cycles per round). TCRdb re-called the multiplex PCR reads with MiXCR, one entry per CDR3 protein. The table lists roughly 78,000 distinct CDR3 sequences, around 75% of them singletons. Co-extracting RNA and DNA was done with roughly 18-32 mg of unsorted bulk tissue as input.

The source of this sequence is a woman aged 55-69 years with primary liver carcinoma and hepatitis B virus infection. The chain carries TRBV11-3 and TRBJ2-3; no firm D call. The specimen was liver tumor tissue from sampling region 4. Stated subset: tumor region T4, right-lateral pole. CDR3 sequence: CASSSWSLDKNTDTQYF. In DNA, the CDR3 is TGTGCCAGCAGCTCTTGGTCCCTTGACAAGAACACAGATACGCAGTATTTT.